These 27 T cell receptor beta chains were all obtained from the same sample, sequenced in a study of shared clonotypes between healthy human individuals. Assay: immunoSEQ multiplex PCR; the TCRdb copy retains only in-frame clones and omits some. Here the sample spans about 680,000 clones, 55% to 85% being singletons. Sequencing was done on a sample of memory CD4+ T cells sorted from blood. The subset was: CD45RA-negative fraction. Every receptor here comes from a woman aged 25 to 45 in good health.

The rearrangement uses TRBV2 and TRBJ2-2, with 12 bases identical to TRBD2. The CDR3 covers 16 residues. Germline values: CDR1 SNHLY, CDR2 FYNNEI. Losses at the gene ends were 5 bases for V and 1 base for J; bases not matched to a gene: 2. In DNA form, the CDR3 reads TGTGCCAGCAGTCTAGCGGGAGGGGGGAACACCGGGGAGCTGTTTTTT. It specifies CASSLAGGGNTGELFF.

This clone was detected ten times or more. This chain links TRBV11-2 with TRBJ2-2, with D unclear. Germline CDR1 reads SGHAT; CDR2 reads FQNNGV. V was trimmed by 2 bases and J by 9 bases, leaving 10 bases between them. CDR3 size: 13 residues. The CDR3 bases are TGTGCCAGCAGCTTACCGGCCCTTAGGGAGCTGTTTTTT. It is translated as CASSLPALRELFF.

This chain connects TRBV9 to TRBJ1-1; unclear D gene. The V end lost 5 bases, the J end lost 8 bases, and 16 bases lay between the germline ends. In germline, CDR1 is SGDLS, CDR2 YYNGEE. The length of the CDR3 is 13 residues. For the CDR3, the DNA is TGTGCCAGCAGTCGTAGTATGACAACCGAAGCTTTCTTT. This gives the protein CASSRSMTTEAFF. Looking up the rest from reference TRBV9 and TRBJ1-1 gives the full variable domain: DSGVTQTPKHLITATGQRVTLRCSPRSGDLSVYWYQQSLDQGLQFLIQYYNGEERAKGNILERFSAQQFPDLHSELNLSSLELGDSALYFCASSRSMTTEAFFGQGTRLTVV.

The rearrangement uses TRBV28 and TRBJ2-2, with D possibly being TRBD1 or TRBD2 (5 bases each). Deletions cut 3 bases from V and 0 bases from J, with 8 bases between. This CDR3 is 15 amino acids long. The germline CDR1 and CDR2 sequences are MDHEN and SYDVKM. In nucleotides, the CDR3 is TGTGCCAGCAGTTTGGGGGATACGAACACCGGGGAGCTGTTTTTT. Translating gives CASSLGDTNTGELFF.

The genes are TRBV19 and TRBJ1-2; D ambiguous. The CDR3 extends over 13 amino acids. V shed 9 bases and J shed 8 bases, with 19 bases lying between them. CDR1 is LNHDA, CDR2 SQIVND, per germline (reference sequence). The CDR3 loop reads CARVLNVGWGYTF. CDR3 in DNA: TGTGCCAGGGTCTTGAATGTGGGGTGGGGCTACACCTTC.

This clone was counted many times. This sequence joins TRBV5-4 and TRBJ2-3; 12 positions agree with TRBD2. The CDR3 sequence is 17 residues long. V was pared by 4 bases and J by 2 bases, with 8 bases of the junction left unmatched. In germline, CDR1 is SGHNT, CDR2 YYREEE (reference sequence). The CDR3 sequence is CASSLGTSGYITDTQYF. The CDR3 nucleotides are TGTGCCAGCAGCCTCGGGACTAGCGGGTACATCACAGATACGCAGTATTTT. The variable domain in full, completed from reference TRBV5-4 and TRBJ2-3, reads ETGVTQSPTHLIKTRGQQVTLRCSSQSGHNTVSWYQQALGQGPQFIFQYYREEENGRGNFPPRFSGLQFPNYSSELNVNALELDDSALYLCASSLGTSGYITDTQYFGPGTRLTVL.

The V gene is TRBV15, the J gene TRBJ2-1; D gene uncertain. Germline V gives CDR1 LNHNV, CDR2 YYDKDF (reference sequence). Trimming removed 4 bases at V and 1 base at J, with 14 bases between. This CDR3 region has 16 residues. CDR3: CATSTTSGGSYNEQFF. CDR3 DNA: TGTGCCACCAGCACCACCTCTGGCGGATCCTACAATGAGCAGTTCTTC.

This clone was found a few times. The V gene is TRBV27, the J gene TRBJ2-3; the D gene is possibly TRBD2 (5 bases). Trimming removed 2 bases at V and 4 bases at J, with 7 bases between. The germline V gene has CDR1 MNHEY and CDR2 SMNVEV (reference sequence). The CDR3 sequence is 13 residues long. This CDR3 reads CASSLKRADTQYF. Written as DNA, the CDR3 is TGTGCCAGCAGTTTAAAGAGGGCAGATACGCAGTATTTT.

The chain links TRBV4-1 to TRBJ2-1, with 14 bases identical to TRBD2. Germline loops: CDR1 MGHRA, CDR2 YSYEKL. The trim removed 4 bases at V and 0 bases at J, leaving 8 bases unmatched. The CDR3 contains 19 residues. The DNA of the CDR3 is TGCGCCAGCAGCCTCGCCGGGACTAGCGGGGGTAGCTCCTACAATGAGCAGTTCTTC. Translating it yields CASSLAGTSGGSSYNEQFF.

The rearrangement uses TRBV18 and TRBJ2-1, with D possibly TRBD2 on 6 matching bases. The germline V gene encodes CDR1 KGHSH and CDR2 LQKENI. V was trimmed by 6 bases and J by 1 base, leaving 16 bases between them. CDR3 length: 16 residues. The CDR3 region has the DNA TGTGCCAGCTCGCTTTTACCGGGGGTTTCCTACAATGAGCAGTTCTTC. Protein product: CASSLLPGVSYNEQFF.

The chain is built from TRBV10-3 and TRBJ2-3; weak D call: TRBD2 (8 bases). Germline CDR1 is ENHRY and CDR2 is SYGVKD. This CDR3 region has 16 residues. Trimming removed 6 bases from V and 3 bases from J, with 19 bases in between. Here the CDR3 DNA reads TGTGCCATCAGCGCGGAGGGGGCGGGAGGAACAGATACGCAGTATTTT. This gives the protein CAISAEGAGGTDTQYF.

The chain joins TRBV7-9 to TRBJ1-5; D gene unclear. This CDR3 has 14 amino acids. V lost 3 bases to trimming and J lost 1 base, with 7 bases between them. Germline lookup yields CDR1 SEHNR and CDR2 FQNEAQ (reference sequence). The CDR3: CASSFGESNQPQHF. In DNA form, the CDR3 reads TGTGCCAGCAGCTTCGGGGAGAGCAATCAGCCCCAGCATTTT.

This clone was picked up many times. The J gene is TRBJ2-7, the V gene TRBV27, with D possibly matching TRBD2 (5 bases). CDR3 length: 14 residues. Deletions cut 4 bases from V and 6 bases from J, with 16 bases between. Germline lookup yields CDR1 MNHEY and CDR2 SMNVEV (reference sequence). The chain's CDR3 is CASSSGLLLAEQYF. CDR3 DNA sequence: TGTGCCAGCAGTTCTGGACTCCTCCTAGCCGAGCAGTACTTC.

As for this clone: Relative to the germline gene, one junction end is altered; a read error may explain this. The chain joins TRBV7-6 to TRBJ2-7; D not resolved. The CDR3 sequence is 14 residues long. Germline values: CDR1 SGHVS, CDR2 FNYEAQ. DNA for the CDR3: TGTGCCAGCAGCTTAGCTCCCTTCTCCCACGAGCAGTACTTC. Protein product: CASSLAPFSHEQYF.

The chain links TRBV14 to TRBJ2-1; TRBD1 aligns across 7 bases. This CDR3 spans 16 amino acids. Per germline, CDR1 SGHDN and CDR2 FVKESK. Trimming at V came to 1 base and at J to 6 bases, leaving 9 bases not matched to a gene. CDR3 in amino acids: CASSQGGQAARNEQFF. CDR3 DNA: TGTGCCAGCAGCCAAGGAGGACAGGCGGCCCGCAATGAGCAGTTCTTC. The entire variable domain, with the rest obtained from reference TRBV14 and TRBJ2-1, is as follows: EAGVTQFPSHSVIEKGQTVTLRCDPISGHDNLYWYRRVMGKEIKFLLHFVKESKQDESGMPNNRFLAERTGGTYSTLKVQPAELEDSGVYFCASSQGGQAARNEQFFGPGTRLTVL.

The chain employs TRBV5-1 and TRBJ1-1; D unclear. Trimming cost V 2 bases and J 0 bases, with 11 bases left between them. The CDR3 covers 15 residues. Per the germline V gene, CDR1 is SGHRS and CDR2 is YFSETQ. CDR3 loop: CASSFSVGLNTEAFF. The CDR3 nucleotides read TGCGCCAGCAGCTTTTCTGTAGGCCTGAACACTGAAGCTTTCTTT.

The chain combines TRBV20-1 with TRBJ2-1; D ambiguous. The CDR3 runs to 11 residues. Per the germline V gene, CDR1 is DFQATT and CDR2 is SNEGSKA (reference sequence). V was cut by 6 bases and J by 7 bases, with 10 bases left in between. The CDR3 loop is CSARLKNEQFF. The CDR3 DNA is TGCAGTGCCAGACTTAAGAATGAGCAGTTCTTC.

The CDR3 region is CASSRTSGRVTDTQYF. The DNA for the CDR3 is TGTGCCAGCAGCCGGACTAGCGGGAGGGTCACAGATACGCAGTATTTT. The rearrangement joins TRBV7-9 to TRBJ2-3; TRBD2 matches at 15 bases. The V gene's germline CDR1 is SEHNR and CDR2 FQNEAQ (reference sequence). CDR3 length equals 16 residues. V was pared by 5 bases and J by 2 bases, with 2 bases of the junction left unmatched.

This chain connects TRBV6-5 to TRBJ2-1; D perhaps matches TRBD2 (5 bases). Germline loops: CDR1 MNHEY, CDR2 SVGAGI. V gave up 10 bases and J gave up 9 bases, with 19 bases separating them. This CDR3 comprises 13 residues. This CDR3 reads CAIRGAGWGEQFF. The CDR3, as DNA: TGTGCCATCCGGGGTGCAGGATGGGGTGAGCAGTTCTTC.

This clone was found many times. The rearrangement joins TRBV19 to TRBJ2-3; no clear D. The germline V and J ends were trimmed by 1 base and 2 bases, with 10 bases remaining between them. Germline lookup yields CDR1 LNHDA and CDR2 SQIVND (reference sequence). The CDR3 covers 15 residues. The CDR3 loop reads CASSIAQPYTDTQYF. CDR3 DNA sequence: TGTGCCAGTAGTATAGCTCAGCCTTACACAGATACGCAGTATTTT. Complete variable domain (other parts from reference TRBV19 and TRBJ2-3): DGGITQSPKYLFRKEGQNVTLSCEQNLNHDAMYWYRQDPGQGLRLIYYSQIVNDFQKGDIAEGYSVSREKKESFPLTVTSAQKNPTAFYLCASSIAQPYTDTQYFGPGTRLTVL.

The chain joins TRBV27 to TRBJ1-4; 9 bases fit TRBD1. The ends lost 2 bases at V and 8 bases at J; junction bases unmatched: 3. CDR1 is MNHEY and CDR2 is SMNVEV in the germline V gene (reference sequence). The CDR3 is 14 residues long. The CDR3 DNA follows: TGTGCCAGCAGTTTAAACAGGGGGCGGGAAAAACTGTTTTTT. Its translation: CASSLNRGREKLFF.

This clone was detected a few times. V usage is TRBV27 and J usage is TRBJ1-1; D is unresolved. Germline CDR1 reads MNHEY; CDR2 reads SMNVEV (reference sequence). V was cut by 8 bases and J by 10 bases, with 14 bases left in between. This CDR3 spans 11 amino acids. In DNA, the CDR3 is TGTGCCAGCGGCAGTAACAATCGAGCTTTCTTT. Translation: CASGSNNRAFF.

CDR3 in amino acids: CASSLMKRSQHF. The CDR3 bases are TGTGCCAGCAGTTTAATGAAGAGGTCCCAGCATTTT. The chain recombines TRBV28 with TRBJ1-5; the D is unclear. Germline V gene lookup returns CDR1 MDHEN and CDR2 SYDVKM. Trimming removed 2 bases at V and 11 bases at J, with 10 bases between. CDR3 length equals 12 residues. Based on the CDR3 plus reference TRBV28 and TRBJ1-5, the full variable domain is DVKVTQSSRYLVKRTGEKVFLECVQDMDHENMFWYRQDPGLGLRLIYFSYDVKMKEKGDIPEGYSVSREKKERFSLILESASTNQTSMYLCASSLMKRSQHFGDGTRLSIL.

The J gene is TRBJ2-3, the V gene TRBV27, with D perhaps TRBD1 or TRBD2 (5 bases each). The CDR3 consists of 13 residues. V dropped 2 bases and J dropped 4 bases, with 7 bases sitting between them. CDR1 is MNHEY and CDR2 is SMNVEV in the germline V gene (reference sequence). CDR3 coding DNA: TGTGCCAGCAGTTTACAGGGACCAGATACGCAGTATTTT. It translates to CASSLQGPDTQYF.

In this sample, this clone turned up a few times. The chain employs TRBV28 and TRBJ2-7; the D call may be TRBD1 or TRBD2 (5 bases each). V was clipped by 3 bases and J by 2 bases, with 11 bases between them. CDR3 length: 14 residues. Germline CDR1 reads MDHEN; CDR2 reads SYDVKM. The CDR3 bases are TGTGCCAGCAGTTTTGGGGGTAAAACCTACGAGCAGTACTTC. It yields the protein CASSFGGKTYEQYF.

The chain links TRBV14 to TRBJ2-2, with D possibly TRBD2 on 5 matching bases. Trimming shortened V by 1 base and J by 8 bases, and 11 bases separated the two germline ends. Per the germline V gene, CDR1 is SGHDN and CDR2 is FVKESK. The CDR3 sequence is 14 residues long. DNA of the CDR3: TGTGCCAGCAGCCAAGCACGGAGGTCTGGGGAGCTGTTTTTT. Translation: CASSQARRSGELFF.

This clone appeared once. The chain uses TRBV5-4 and TRBJ1-2; 8 nucleotides match TRBD1. The CDR3 length is 14 residues. V lost 2 bases to trimming and J lost 7 bases; unmatched junction nucleotides: 7. Germline V CDR1 and CDR2: SGHNT, YYREEE (reference sequence). CDR3 in DNA: TGTGCCAGCAGCTTCGGACAGGGACTCGGTGGCTACACCTTC. Amino acids: CASSFGQGLGGYTF.